Below are 25 T cell receptor beta chains sequenced from a single sample in a study of Ad26.COV2.S vaccination and SARS-CoV-2 variants. Sample treatment: roughly 19 received Ad26.COV2.S at low or high dose, single or two shots; 5 received placebo; per-sample allocation not given. Repertoires come from day 63 after the first vaccine or placebo injection. The method was immunoSEQ multiplex PCR; TCRdb's version includes in-frame clones alone and lacks a portion of them. The data show under 600,000 clones, with 80% to 90% seen just once and roughly 1.7% held by the top ten. This material consisted of peripheral blood, taken in a trial of Ad26.COV2.S vaccine versus placebo. The source is a person aged 18-60 years who received the Ad26.COV2.S COVID-19 vaccine or a placebo.

CDR3 sequence reads: CASSLVDRANIQYF. DNA for the CDR3: TGCGCCAGCAGCTTGGTGGACAGGGCCAACATTCAGTACTTC. The chain uses TRBV5-1 and TRBJ2-4, with 8 bases fitting TRBD1. Per germline, CDR1 SGHRS and CDR2 YFSETQ. This CDR3 spans 14 amino acids. V lost 0 bases to trimming and J lost 7 bases; unmatched junction nucleotides: 3.

The J gene is TRBJ2-7, the V gene TRBV6-2 or TRBV6-3, with D hard to call. CDR1 MNHEY and CDR2 SVGEGT come from the germline V gene. The CDR3 is made up of 17 amino acids. V was trimmed by 2 bases and J by 0 bases, leaving 17 bases between them. CDR3 sequence reads: CASSYLRSLLTSYEQYF. The CDR3 DNA follows: TGTGCCAGCAGTTACCTCAGATCCCTATTGACCTCCTACGAGCAGTACTTC.

The V and J genes are TRBV7-9 and TRBJ1-4; TRBD1 is a possible D gene (5 bases). The CDR3 is 14 amino acids. The V and J ends lost 6 bases and 8 bases respectively, with 16 bases between them. Germline-derived CDR1 and CDR2 are SEHNR and FQNEAQ (reference sequence). This CDR3 is CASRGLGLEEKLFF. The CDR3, as DNA: TGTGCCAGCAGGGGACTCGGCCTTGAAGAAAAACTGTTTTTT.

This clone was detected a few times. V gene TRBV27 combines with J gene TRBJ1-6; no clear D. Trimming took off 2 bases at V and 0 bases at J, with 8 bases between the two ends. Germline CDR1 is MNHEY and CDR2 is SMNVEV (reference sequence). The CDR3 runs to 16 residues. The CDR3 DNA reads TGTGCCAGCAGTTTAGGGTCGATCTCCTATAATTCACCCCTCCACTTT. Its translation is CASSLGSISYNSPLHF.

The chain combines TRBV5-5 with TRBJ1-5, with D perhaps matching TRBD1 (5 bases). The CDR3 loop spans 17 amino acids. Germline V gives CDR1 SGHKS, CDR2 YYEKEE (reference sequence). The V end lost 0 bases, the J end lost 7 bases, and 20 bases lay between the germline ends. The chain's CDR3 is CASSLDPRGQGDQPQHF. CDR3 DNA sequence: TGTGCCAGCAGCTTGGACCCCCGAGGGCAGGGTGACCAGCCCCAGCATTTT.

The V and J genes are TRBV19 and TRBJ2-7; a weak D match, TRBD2 (5 bases). The CDR3 totals 14 residues. Per germline, CDR1 LNHDA and CDR2 SQIVND (reference sequence). V was clipped by 3 bases and J by 4 bases, with 13 bases between them. CDR3 DNA sequence: TGTGCCAGTAGTATGTCGGGGTCTGGTTACGAGCAGTACTTC. Translation gives CASSMSGSGYEQYF.

The gene calls are TRBV21-1 and TRBJ2-3; whether TRBD1, the table's D call, matches the DNA was not checked. TRBV21-1 is a pseudogene segment. The CDR3 runs to 15 residues. Here the CDR3 reads CASIPRGTGGDTQYF. CDR3 nucleotides: TGTGCCAGCATCCCTAGAGGGACAGGGGGCGATACGCAGTATTTT.

V and J are TRBV4-3 and TRBJ2-7; 9 bases are shared with TRBD1. Germline CDR1 is LGHNA and CDR2 is YSLEER. Germline trimming cut 3 bases from V and 0 bases from J; bases unmatched to any gene: 9. This CDR3 spans 17 amino acids. CDR3 in amino acids: CASSQAFGTGLSYEQYF. Here the CDR3 DNA reads TGCGCCAGCAGCCAGGCATTCGGGACAGGGCTCTCCTACGAGCAGTACTTC.

The chain has TRBV5-1 and TRBJ2-7, with D perhaps given as TRBD1 or TRBD2 (5 bases each). The CDR3 contains 15 residues. V was cut by 0 bases and J by 3 bases, with 13 bases left in between. Per the germline V gene, CDR1 is SGHRS and CDR2 is YFSETQ. The CDR3 DNA is TGCGCCAGCAGCTTGGCCTGGGGGACCTACTACGAGCAGTACTTC. This translates into CASSLAWGTYYEQYF.

The rearrangement joins TRBV6-5 to TRBJ2-3; D remains ambiguous. Trimming pared 6 bases from V and 6 bases from J, leaving 10 bases between. This CDR3 region has 12 residues. Germline V CDR1 and CDR2: MNHEY, SVGAGI. CDR3 loop: CASSPRADTQYF. DNA for the CDR3: TGTGCCAGCAGCCCCAGAGCGGATACGCAGTATTTT.

This clone was observed many times. This chain joins TRBV11-2 and TRBJ1-2, with 8 bases fitting TRBD1. The germline V gene has CDR1 SGHAT and CDR2 FQNNGV. The CDR3 is 13 amino acids. V was pared by 6 bases and J by 5 bases, with 5 bases of the junction left unmatched. The CDR3 sequence: CASRGTGSYGYTF. The CDR3 region has the DNA TGTGCCAGCAGAGGGACAGGTTCTTATGGCTACACCTTC.

The V gene is TRBV28, the J gene TRBJ2-1; tentative D call: TRBD1 (5 bases). V dropped 3 bases and J dropped 2 bases, with 11 bases sitting between them. The CDR3 extends over 15 amino acids. The germline gives CDR1 MDHEN, CDR2 SYDVKM. The CDR3 sequence: CASSFQGRAYNEQFF. In nucleotides, the CDR3 is TGTGCCAGCAGTTTTCAGGGCAGGGCCTACAATGAGCAGTTCTTC. The full variable domain, in which reference TRBV28 and TRBJ2-1 provide the parts outside the CDR3, is DVKVTQSSRYLVKRTGEKVFLECVQDMDHENMFWYRQDPGLGLRLIYFSYDVKMKEKGDIPEGYSVSREKKERFSLILESASTNQTSMYLCASSFQGRAYNEQFFGPGTRLTVL.

Turning to this clone: Other DNA sequences in the same sample also yield this CDR3. The CDR3: CAISESNQPQHF. The CDR3 coding sequence is TGTGCCATCAGTGAAAGCAATCAGCCCCAGCATTTT. The V and J genes are TRBV10-3 and TRBJ1-5, with unresolved D. The CDR3 has 12 residues. V was cut by 3 bases and J by 1 base, with 1 base left in between. Germline CDR1 reads ENHRY; CDR2 reads SYGVKD.

The genes are TRBV21-1 and TRBJ2-7; the table's D call, TRBD1, has no DNA check behind it. TRBV21-1 is an annotated pseudogene. CDR3 length: 14 residues. The DNA of the CDR3 is TGTGCCAGCAGCACCCGACAGGGTGGCTACGAGCAGTACTTC. It translates to CASSTRQGGYEQYF.

The rearrangement links TRBV25-1 to TRBJ1-1; D call uncertain. Germline V CDR1 and CDR2: MGHDK, SYGVNS. There are 13 residues in the CDR3. Trimming pared 6 bases from V and 1 base from J, leaving 9 bases between. This CDR3 reads CASSQKRNTEAFF. As DNA, the CDR3 is TGTGCCAGCAGCCAAAAACGGAACACTGAAGCTTTCTTT.

V usage is TRBV7-2 and J usage is TRBJ1-3; D might be TRBD1 (6 bases). This CDR3 is built from 17 residues. Germline CDR1 and CDR2: SGHTA and FQGNSA. V gave up 5 bases and J gave up 8 bases, with 25 bases separating them. The CDR3 DNA sequence: TGTGCCAGCAGCCCCCACTGGAAGCAGGGGCGCGGTGACACCATATATTTT. The encoded protein is CASSPHWKQGRGDTIYF.

In DNA, the CDR3 is TGTGCCAGCAGCGAAACTCCCCAAATTGGAAACACCATATATTTT. Translated, it gives CASSETPQIGNTIYF. The chain has TRBV9 and TRBJ1-3; D gene uncertain. Trimming removed 3 bases from V and 3 bases from J, with 13 bases in between. The CDR3 has 15 residues. CDR1 SGDLS and CDR2 YYNGEE come from the germline V gene.

The chain is built from TRBV4-1 and TRBJ2-5, with D possibly TRBD1 on 6 matching bases. Germline V lookup: CDR1 MGHRA, CDR2 YSYEKL. V was trimmed by 0 bases and J by 5 bases, leaving 16 bases between them. The CDR3 consists of 16 residues. The CDR3 region is CASSQEPGAIPETQYF. The CDR3 DNA reads TGCGCCAGCAGCCAAGAACCAGGGGCTATCCCGGAGACCCAGTACTTC.

The chain links TRBV7-2 to TRBJ1-6, with D perhaps matching TRBD1 (5 bases). CDR3 length equals 17 residues. Germline CDR1 and CDR2: SGHTA and FQGNSA. The germline V and J ends were trimmed by 1 base and 6 bases, with 16 bases remaining between them. The CDR3 protein is CASSLVGRGVTNSPLHF. The CDR3 coding sequence is TGTGCCAGCAGCTTAGTAGGGCGGGGGGTAACTAATTCACCCCTCCACTTT.

As concerns this clone: The junction does not match germline at one end; this may be a read error. The CDR3 here is CVSSLNFDRSSLHF. The CDR3 nucleotides read TGTGTCAGCAGCTTAAATTTCGATCGATCGTCCCTCCACTTT. The chain couples TRBV11-2 to TRBJ1-6; no reliable D call. This CDR3 has 14 residues. The germline V gene has CDR1 SGHAT and CDR2 FQNNGV.

The rearrangement joins TRBV7-8 to TRBJ2-2; a possible D gene is TRBD2 (6 bases). Germline lookup yields CDR1 SGHVS and CDR2 FQNEAQ. The CDR3 length is 15 residues. Trimming shortened V by 0 bases and J by 8 bases, and 13 bases separated the two germline ends. The CDR3 protein is CASSLALGGSGELFF. The CDR3 DNA reads as TGTGCCAGCAGCTTAGCGCTCGGGGGATCTGGGGAGCTGTTTTTT. Full variable domain (remainder filled in from reference TRBV7-8 and TRBJ2-2): GAGVSQSPRYKVAKRGQDVALRCDPISGHVSLFWYQQALGQGPEFLTYFQNEAQLDKSGLPSDRFFAERPEGSVSTLKIQRTQQEDSAVYLCASSLALGGSGELFFGEGSRLTVL.

This clone was found once. The chain recombines TRBV28 with TRBJ2-5; 14 positions match TRBD2. Germline V lookup: CDR1 MDHEN, CDR2 SYDVKM. V lost 7 bases and J lost 5; bases outside the gene matches: 9. This CDR3 spans 16 amino acids. The CDR3 DNA sequence: TGTGCCAGCACGGGACTAGCGGGGGTGGTTTTGGAGACCCAGTACTTC. Amino acids: CASTGLAGVVLETQYF.

The gene calls are TRBV2 and TRBJ2-2; 7 bases map to TRBD2. After removal of 8 bases from V and 4 bases from J, the junction contained 13 bases not matched to a gene. This CDR3 contains 16 residues. Germline V gene lookup returns CDR1 SNHLY and CDR2 FYNNEI. The CDR3 region is CASVTQAAGPTGELFF. DNA for the CDR3: TGTGCCAGCGTAACCCAGGCAGCGGGACCCACCGGGGAGCTGTTTTTT.

Ten or more counts support this clone. V and J are TRBV7-9 and TRBJ2-5; 10 bases match TRBD2. Germline V gene lookup returns CDR1 SEHNR and CDR2 FQNEAQ (reference sequence). The CDR3 length is 15 residues. V lost 5 bases, J lost 4 bases, and 7 bases stayed unmatched. CDR3 in DNA: TGTGCCAGCAGCGCCGGGACTAGCGAAAGAGAGACCCAGTACTTC. Its translation: CASSAGTSERETQYF.

This clone has only one observation. The rearrangement uses TRBV6-5 and TRBJ1-2; no clear D. Germline values: CDR1 MNHEY, CDR2 SVGAGI. V lost 4 bases, J lost 2 bases, and 17 bases lay in between. The CDR3 covers 16 residues. The CDR3 region has the DNA TGTGCCAGCAGTTCAATCCCGGTTTTCGGAAACTATGGCTACACCTTC. Encoded protein: CASSSIPVFGNYGYTF.